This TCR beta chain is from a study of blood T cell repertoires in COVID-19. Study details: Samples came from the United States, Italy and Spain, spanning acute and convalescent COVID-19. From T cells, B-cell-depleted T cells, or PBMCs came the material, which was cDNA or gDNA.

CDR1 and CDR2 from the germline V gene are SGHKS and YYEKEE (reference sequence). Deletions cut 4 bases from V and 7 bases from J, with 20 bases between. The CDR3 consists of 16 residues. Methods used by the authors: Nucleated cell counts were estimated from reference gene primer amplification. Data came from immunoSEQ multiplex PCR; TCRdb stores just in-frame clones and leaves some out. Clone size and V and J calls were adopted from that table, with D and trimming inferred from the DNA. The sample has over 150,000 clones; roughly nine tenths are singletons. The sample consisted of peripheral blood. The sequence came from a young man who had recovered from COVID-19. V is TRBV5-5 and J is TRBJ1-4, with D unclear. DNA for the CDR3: TGTGCCAGCAGCCCCTACTCCTCCACCGAGGGTGAAAAACTGTTTTTT. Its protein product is CASSPYSSTEGEKLFF.